These 28 T cell receptor beta chains originate from one sample sequenced in a study of blood T cell repertoires in COVID-19. The data were produced by immunoSEQ multiplex PCR, yet TCRdb's version contains in-frame clones alone and is incomplete. The sample holds roughly 290,000 clones, around four fifths seen once. The sample taken for sequencing was peripheral blood. These TCRs come from a woman aged 45-60 years with active or convalescent COVID-19.

On this clone itself: Other DNA sequences of this sample code for an identical CDR3. CDR3 nucleotide sequence: TGCGCCAGCAGCCAAGGACTAGCGGGACAAGAGACCCAGTACTTC. Amino acid sequence: CASSQGLAGQETQYF. The chain uses TRBV4-1 and TRBJ2-5; 11 nucleotides match TRBD2. CDR3 length: 15 residues. V shed 1 base, J shed 2 bases, and the junction held 0 bases outside the gene matches. Germline CDR1 and CDR2: MGHRA and YSYEKL.

The gene calls are TRBV7-9 and TRBJ2-1; maybe TRBD2 (5 bases). The CDR3 runs to 15 residues. Germline V lookup: CDR1 SEHNR, CDR2 FQNEAQ (reference sequence). V lost 5 bases, J lost 7 bases, and 18 bases lay in between. As DNA, the CDR3 is TGTGCCAGCAGCCCCGGGATAACAAGTCAGAATGAGCAGTTCTTC. It is translated as CASSPGITSQNEQFF.

The chain couples TRBV5-1 to TRBJ2-3; weak D call: TRBD2 (6 bases). V was pared by 2 bases and J by 3 bases, with 13 bases between. The CDR3 spans 15 residues. CDR1 is SGHRS, CDR2 YFSETQ, per germline. The CDR3 region has the DNA TGCGCCAGCAGCTTATGGAGGGAAAGTACAGATACGCAGTATTTT. Protein: CASSLWRESTDTQYF.

The V and J genes are TRBV12-5 and TRBJ1-1; 8 bases fit TRBD1. V dropped 4 bases and J dropped 4; count of bases not matched to a gene: 14. The CDR3 runs 17 residues. Germline assignment: CDR1 LGHNT and CDR2 FRNRAP. The CDR3 region has the DNA TGTGCTAGTGGTTCTCAAATTCCCCGAACAGGGGGCACTGAAGCTTTCTTT. This codes for CASGSQIPRTGGTEAFF. Full variable domain (remainder filled in from reference TRBV12-5 and TRBJ1-1): DARVTQTPRHKVTEMGQEVTMRCQPILGHNTVFWYRQTMMQGLELLAYFRNRAPLDDSGMPKDRFSAEMPDATLATLKIQPSEPRDSAVYFCASGSQIPRTGGTEAFFGQGTRLTVV.

This clone is a singleton in its sample. The genes are TRBV7-2 and TRBJ2-7; 8 nucleotides agree with TRBD2. Unmatched junction bases numbered 8, after V lost 0 bases and J lost 7 bases. The germline CDR1 and CDR2 sequences are SGHTA and FQGNSA. The CDR3 is made up of 15 amino acids. CDR3 DNA sequence: TGTGCCAGCAGCTTAGCTCGCGGGAGGCAAGGGGAGCAGTACTTC. Translated: CASSLARGRQGEQYF.

In DNA form, the CDR3 reads TGTGCCAGCAGTTTCCTACCTACGCAAGGGAGGCTCACTAATGAAAAACTGTTTTTT. It yields the protein CASSFLPTQGRLTNEKLFF. The rearrangement joins TRBV28 to TRBJ1-4, with unresolved D. V lost 3 bases and J lost 2, with 22 bases in between. The CDR3 covers 19 residues. Per germline, CDR1 MDHEN and CDR2 SYDVKM.

The chain uses TRBV2 and TRBJ2-2; 9 positions match TRBD1. The V segment lost 3 bases and the J segment 4 bases; nucleotides outside the gene matches: 3. Germline CDR1 and CDR2: SNHLY and FYNNEI. The CDR3 is 15 amino acids. CDR3 loop: CASSDVTGGTGELFF. CDR3 DNA sequence: TGTGCCAGCAGTGATGTGACAGGGGGCACCGGGGAGCTGTTTTTT.

The V gene is TRBV6-5, the J gene TRBJ2-1, with 13 bases lining up with TRBD2. This CDR3 has 15 amino acids. Unmatched junction bases numbered 7, after V lost 8 bases and J lost 6 bases. CDR1 is MNHEY and CDR2 is SVGAGI in the germline V gene. The CDR3 here is CASYTSGRASNEQFF. CDR3 DNA sequence: TGTGCCAGCTATACTAGCGGGAGGGCTTCCAATGAGCAGTTCTTC.

This chain uses TRBV7-9 with TRBJ1-1, with unresolved D. Germline lookup yields CDR1 SEHNR and CDR2 FQNEAQ (reference sequence). CDR3 length equals 14 residues. With 0 bases removed from V and 7 bases from J, the gap between germline ends came to 12 bases. This CDR3 reads CASSLASRNVEAFF. The CDR3 DNA is TGTGCCAGCAGCTTAGCGAGCAGGAATGTTGAAGCTTTCTTT.

V gene TRBV10-1 combines with J gene TRBJ2-5, with D tentatively TRBD1 (5 bases). CDR1 is WNHNN and CDR2 is SYGVQD in the germline V gene (reference sequence). Between the trimmed V and J ends, which lost 5 bases and 3 bases, there was a span of 10 bases. The CDR3 totals 13 residues. DNA for the CDR3: TGCGCCAGCAGTTTTCAGGGCGAAGAGACCCAGTACTTC. This gives the protein CASSFQGEETQYF.

This chain uses TRBV4-1 with TRBJ2-1; D gene ambiguous. This CDR3 comprises 18 residues. CDR1 is MGHRA, CDR2 YSYEKL, per germline. V lost 0 bases to trimming and J lost 0 bases, with 15 bases between them. CDR3 loop: CASSQDGVGGSSYNEQFF. The CDR3 DNA follows: TGCGCCAGCAGCCAAGATGGTGTCGGCGGAAGCTCCTACAATGAGCAGTTCTTC.

The CDR3 sequence is CASSEWSKLGNTIYF. For the CDR3, the DNA is TGTGCCAGCAGTGAATGGTCAAAGCTCGGAAACACCATATATTTT. The genes are TRBV6-1 and TRBJ1-3; the D is unclear. Trimming stripped 2 bases from V and 4 bases from J, with 12 bases between. The CDR3 consists of 15 residues. Germline values: CDR1 MNHNS, CDR2 SASEGT.

The chain joins TRBV2 to TRBJ1-1; D uncertain. The V and J ends lost 6 bases and 1 base respectively, with 12 bases between them. Germline V lookup: CDR1 SNHLY, CDR2 FYNNEI. This CDR3 comprises 14 residues. The CDR3, as DNA: TGTGCCAGCAGCCTCCGCCGGGGGAACACTGAAGCTTTCTTT. This sequence encodes CASSLRRGNTEAFF. The variable domain in full, completed from reference TRBV2 and TRBJ1-1, reads EPEVTQTPSHQVTQMGQEVILRCVPISNHLYFYWYRQILGQKVEFLVSFYNNEISEKSEIFDDQFSVERPDGSNFTLKIRSTKLEDSAMYFCASSLRRGNTEAFFGQGTRLTVV.

The DNA for the CDR3 is TGTGCCAGCAGCTTAGTGGGCAGGGTTGACTATGGCTACACCTTC. Protein product: CASSLVGRVDYGYTF. The chain carries TRBV7-2 and TRBJ1-2, with D possibly being TRBD1 (5 bases). Germline V gives CDR1 SGHTA, CDR2 FQGNSA. The CDR3 totals 15 residues. Between the trimmed V and J ends, which lost 1 base and 3 bases, there was a span of 12 bases.

CDR3 sequence (DNA): TGCAGCGTTGAATTGGGCAGTACGCAGTATTTT. Translating it yields CSVELGSTQYF. This chain uses TRBV29-1 with TRBJ2-3; D is unclear. V dropped 2 bases and J dropped 8 bases, with 8 bases sitting between them. The CDR3 has 11 residues. Germline V CDR1 and CDR2: SQVTM, ANQGSEA.

The chain links TRBV11-2 to TRBJ2-7, with TRBD1 identical over 10 bases. CDR3 size: 13 residues. From germline, CDR1 is SGHAT and CDR2 FQNNGV. The V gene end was trimmed by 8 bases and the J gene end by 6 bases; junction bases not matched to a gene: 7. CDR3 amino acids: CASRGQGVSEQYF. The CDR3 nucleotides are TGTGCCAGCCGCGGACAGGGGGTAAGCGAGCAGTACTTC.

This chain links TRBV6-5 with TRBJ1-5; 8 bases align to TRBD1. V was pared by 5 bases and J by 7 bases, with 10 bases of the junction left unmatched. The V gene's germline CDR1 is MNHEY and CDR2 SVGAGI. There are 15 residues in the CDR3. This CDR3 is CASSPGQGLYQPQHF. The CDR3 nucleotides are TGTGCCAGCAGTCCCGGACAGGGTTTGTACCAGCCCCAGCATTTT.

This chain connects TRBV24-1 to TRBJ1-2, with D possibly matching TRBD1 (6 bases). V was clipped by 3 bases and J by 7 bases, with 20 bases between them. CDR3 length equals 16 residues. Germline CDR1 and CDR2: KGHDR and SFDVKD. The CDR3 loop is CATSDRTTGPSAGYTF. CDR3 nucleotides: TGTGCCACCAGTGATCGGACAACAGGGCCTTCGGCTGGCTACACCTTC.

The chain couples TRBV14 to TRBJ2-2, with 10 bases aligning to TRBD1. CDR1 SGHDN and CDR2 FVKESK come from the germline V gene. The CDR3 runs to 16 residues. After removal of 2 bases from V and 4 bases from J, the junction contained 4 bases not matched to a gene. The chain's CDR3 is CASSQRQGAVTGELFF. In DNA form, the CDR3 reads TGTGCCAGCAGCCAACGACAGGGGGCGGTCACCGGGGAGCTGTTTTTT.

The chain employs TRBV12-3 or TRBV12-4 and TRBJ2-7; 7 bases are shared with TRBD2. The CDR3 has 13 amino acids. V gave up 3 bases and J gave up 4 bases; unmatched junction bases: 3. This CDR3 is CASSFAGVYEQYF. DNA of the CDR3: TGTGCCAGCAGTTTTGCGGGAGTTTACGAGCAGTACTTC.

This chain uses TRBV19 with TRBJ1-2; D remains ambiguous. The CDR3 covers 15 residues. The V and J ends lost 0 bases and 6 bases respectively, with 14 bases between them. Germline CDR1 and CDR2: LNHDA and SQIVND (reference sequence). The CDR3 coding sequence is TGTGCCAGTAGTATAGAAGAGGGAGGGAGGCATGGCTACACCTTC. It is translated as CASSIEEGGRHGYTF.

V usage is TRBV20-1 and J usage is TRBJ1-2, with unresolved D. Germline loops: CDR1 DFQATT, CDR2 SNEGSKA (reference sequence). CDR3 length: 11 residues. V shed 4 bases and J shed 4 bases, with 7 bases lying between them. The CDR3 reads CSATHGYGYTF. CDR3 nucleotides: TGCAGTGCTACCCACGGCTATGGCTACACCTTC.

The chain joins TRBV20-1 to TRBJ1-2; 9 positions match TRBD1. Trimming removed 5 bases from V and 8 bases from J; junction bases left unmatched: 3. Germline-derived CDR1 and CDR2 are DFQATT and SNEGSKA (reference sequence). The CDR3 contains 11 residues. CDR3 sequence reads: CSAGQGSGYTF. The DNA for the CDR3 is TGCAGTGCTGGACAGGGGAGCGGCTACACCTTC.

The gene calls are TRBV6-2 or TRBV6-3 and TRBJ2-2; 7 nucleotides align to TRBD2. V gave up 2 bases and J gave up 6 bases; unmatched junction bases: 6. From germline, CDR1 is MNHEY and CDR2 SVGEGT. The CDR3 has 15 amino acids. CDR3 sequence reads: CASSYRGLLAGELFF. Here the CDR3 DNA reads TGTGCCAGCAGTTACAGGGGACTACTGGCCGGGGAGCTGTTTTTT.

The V call is TRBV11-3, the J call TRBJ2-1, with D hard to call. CDR1 and CDR2 (germline): SGHNT, YENEEA. CDR3 length: 14 amino acids. V shed 7 bases and J shed 5 bases, with 15 bases lying between them. The CDR3 region has the DNA TGTGCCAGCACACTGCGAGTAAGAGACAATGAGCAGTTCTTC. This sequence encodes CASTLRVRDNEQFF. Filled out from reference TRBV11-3 and TRBJ2-1, the complete variable domain reads EAGVVQSPRYKIIEKKQPVAFWCNPISGHNTLYWYLQNLGQGPELLIRYENEEAVDDSQLPKDRFSAERLKGVDSTLKIQPAELGDSAVYLCASTLRVRDNEQFFGPGTRLTVL.

The chain combines TRBV5-6 with TRBJ1-2, with TRBD1 as a possible D gene (6 bases). This CDR3 spans 15 amino acids. Trimming pared 4 bases from V and 0 bases from J, leaving 13 bases between. Germline lookup yields CDR1 SGHDT and CDR2 YYEEEE. CDR3 sequence: CASSEWDISNYGYTF. In nucleotides, the CDR3 is TGTGCCAGCAGCGAATGGGACATTTCTAACTATGGCTACACCTTC.

The rearrangement joins TRBV19 to TRBJ2-5; D remains ambiguous. V gave up 6 bases and J gave up 0 bases, with 8 bases separating them. This CDR3 contains 13 residues. From germline, CDR1 is LNHDA and CDR2 SQIVND (reference sequence). CDR3 DNA: TGTGCCAGTAGCGGGTTATACCAAGAGACCCAGTACTTC. Encoded protein: CASSGLYQETQYF.

The V call is TRBV11-2, the J call TRBJ1-2, with TRBD1 identical over 10 bases. Germline CDR1 reads SGHAT; CDR2 reads FQNNGV. V gave up 0 bases and J gave up 8 bases; unmatched junction bases: 6. CDR3 length: 15 residues. The CDR3 loop reads CASSLDRGTGAGYTF. The CDR3 DNA is TGTGCCAGCAGCTTAGATCGAGGGACAGGGGCCGGCTACACCTTC.